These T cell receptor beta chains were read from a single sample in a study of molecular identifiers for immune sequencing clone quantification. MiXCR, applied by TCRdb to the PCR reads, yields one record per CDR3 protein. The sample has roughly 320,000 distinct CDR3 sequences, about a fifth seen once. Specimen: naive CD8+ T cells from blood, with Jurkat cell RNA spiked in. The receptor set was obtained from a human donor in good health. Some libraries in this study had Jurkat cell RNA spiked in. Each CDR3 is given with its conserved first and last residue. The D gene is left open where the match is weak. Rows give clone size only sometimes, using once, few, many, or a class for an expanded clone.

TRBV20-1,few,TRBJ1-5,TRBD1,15,TGCAGTGCTAGACCCCGCGGACAGGGGGCGCCGCCCCAGCATTTT,CSARPRGQGAPPQHF
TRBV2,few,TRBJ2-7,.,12,TGTGCCAGCGCGGGGAACTCCTACGAGCAGTACTTC,CASAGNSYEQYF
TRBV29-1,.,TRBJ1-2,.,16,TGCAGCGTTGATGGGGCAGGGGAAATATTCAACTATGGCTACACCTTC,CSVDGAGEIFNYGYTF
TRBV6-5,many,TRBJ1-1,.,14,TGTGCCAGCAGTTACACGGACACCTACACTGAAGCTTTCTTT,CASSYTDTYTEAFF
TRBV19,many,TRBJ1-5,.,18,TGTGCCAGTAGTACCTACAGGGAAATTAGCACTGTCAATCAGCCCCAGCATTTT,CASSTYREISTVNQPQHF
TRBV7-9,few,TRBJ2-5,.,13,TGTGCCGGCGGAGAGACTATCCAAGAGACCCAGTACTTC,CAGGETIQETQYF
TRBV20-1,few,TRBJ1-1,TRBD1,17,TGCAGTGCTCCTCCCCCTCGGGGTTACAGGGGGCTTGAGGAAGCTTTCTTT,CSAPPPRGYRGLEEAFF
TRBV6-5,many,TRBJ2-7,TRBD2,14,TGTGCCAGCAGTTACACTAGCGGGACCGGCGAGCAGTACTTC,CASSYTSGTGEQYF
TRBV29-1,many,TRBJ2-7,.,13,TGTGCCGTTAGAGAGGGAAACTCCTACGAGCAGTACTTC,CAVREGNSYEQYF
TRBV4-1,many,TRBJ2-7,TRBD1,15,TGCGCCAGCAGCCTGCGACAGGGTTACTCCTACGAGCAGTACTTC,CASSLRQGYSYEQYF
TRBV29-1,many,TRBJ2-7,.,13,TGCAGCGTTGTCGGGCAGGGTGGGTACGAGCAGTACTTC,CSVVGQGGYEQYF
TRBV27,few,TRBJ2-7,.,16,TGTGCCAGCACCGTAGTCGGGGTGACAGGACCCTACGAGCAGTACTTC,CASTVVGVTGPYEQYF
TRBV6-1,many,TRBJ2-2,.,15,TGTGCCAGCAGCCAGACGGATTCCAACACCGGGGAGCTGTTTTTT,CASSQTDSNTGELFF
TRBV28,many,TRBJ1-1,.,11,TGTGCCAGTAAGACAGGACTTGAAGCTTTCTTT,CASKTGLEAFF
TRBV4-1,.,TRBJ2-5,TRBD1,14,TGCGTCAGCAGCCAGATCACAGGGGTAGAGACCCAGTACTTC,CVSSQITGVETQYF
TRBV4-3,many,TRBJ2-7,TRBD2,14,TGCGCCAGCAGCCAAGGGGTCCTAGCGGGCGAGCAGTACTTC,CASSQGVLAGEQYF